This T cell receptor (beta chain) was identified in a study of regulatory T cells in long-lasting Graves disease. General observations from the study: Among persistent patients, a larger number of public clonotypes were shared (around 3,000) than among newly diagnosed patients (more than 850). Patients whose Graves' disease persisted exhibited lower TCR diversity than those newly diagnosed.

This clonotype was picked up a small number of times. Its antigen is unidentified. The time point here: newly diagnosed GD, antithyroid drugs for less than 3 months. Isolated PBMC RNA provided the starting material for the TCR library. Both iRepertoire HTBI primers and Arm-PCR of CDR3 regions were used to build the TCR beta libraries. MiXCR, applied by TCRdb to the multiplex PCR reads, yields one record per CDR3 protein. The sample shows 520,000 or so distinct CDR3 sequences, 12% of them seen only once. These same data were also listed under a study on T cells in Graves' hyperthyroidism and ophthalmopathy. Turning to that study: The study used the HTBI primer set for a first-round RT-PCR of the TCR CDR3.

The TCR comes from a woman in her thirties with Graves disease. The material was peripheral blood mononuclear cells (PBMCs), obtained at new diagnosis, from a patient treated with antithyroid drugs.

CDR3 bases: TGTGCCAGCTCACCAAGGGGGTCCCCAACCGGGGAGCTGTTTTTT. The encoded protein is CASSPRGSPTGELFF. V usage is TRBV18 and J usage is TRBJ2-2; D is possibly TRBD1 (6 bases). This CDR3 is 15 amino acids long. Trimming left V 2 bases short and J 5 bases short, with 12 bases between. CDR1 and CDR2 from the germline V gene are KGHSH and LQKENI.